This T cell receptor (beta chain) was sequenced during a study of Graves' ophthalmopathy and Graves' hyperthyroidism. Study-wide findings and caveats: Blood also held most thyroid clonotypes expanded above 0.001 frequency. Using 13 signatures, a model distinguished ophthalmopathy from stable hyperthyroidism, reaching around 86% sensitivity and roughly 80% specificity.

It was on clinical symptoms, serum thyroxine, TRAb, thyroid ultrasound and orbital computed tomography that diagnosis relied. In regard to this clonotype: Its antigen is not known.

This CDR3 contains 15 residues. In germline, CDR1 is SGHRS, CDR2 YFSETQ. TCR beta CDR3 amplification used RNA transcripts. HTBI-primed RT-PCR formed the first round, and a multiplex PCR formed the second. TCRdb called the multiplex PCR reads again in MiXCR, with one record for every CDR3 protein. The table lists about 590,000 distinct CDR3 sequences, about 40% of them singletons. V is TRBV5-1 and J is TRBJ2-5; D may be TRBD1 (6 bases). TRBJ2-1 matches the DNA end more closely, so the J call is doubtful. Sequencing was performed on peripheral blood or thyroid tissue (not recorded which). This clonotype originated in an adult man with Graves' hyperthyroidism. The DNA of the CDR3 is TGCGCCAGCAGTCAACAGGGTGCTTTAGGCAATGAGCAGTTCTTC. Translation gives CASSQQGALGNEQFF.